This T cell receptor (beta chain) was obtained from a study of T cells in Graves' hyperthyroidism and ophthalmopathy. Amplified TCR beta CDR3 regions derived from RNA transcripts. HTBI primers were employed in a first-round RT-PCR of the TCR CDR3. TCRdb recomputed calls from the multiplex PCR reads with MiXCR, one row per CDR3 protein. There are around 350,000 distinct CDR3 sequences in the sample; around a sixth occur only once, and around a quarter lies in the top ten. The germline gives CDR1 DFQATT, CDR2 SNEGSKA (reference sequence). V shed 3 bases and J shed 5 bases, with 19 bases lying between them. The CDR3 contains 15 residues. This clonotype has at least ten counts.

The sequence derives from a young woman with Graves' hyperthyroidism that later progressed to Graves' ophthalmopathy. The sequencing sample was made of blood. The rearrangement uses TRBV20-1 and TRBJ2-5, with D possibly being TRBD2 (5 bases). CDR3 in DNA: TGCAGTGCTAGTAGGGCCGGGGAGAATAAGGAGACCCAGTACTTC. Its protein product is CSASRAGENKETQYF.